A selection of T cell receptor beta chains follows, all from one sample in a study of blood T cell repertoires in COVID-19. TCRdb keeps only in-frame clones here, not all; method: immunoSEQ multiplex PCR. The sample consists of approximately 210,000 clones, around 81% of them appearing once. The sequencing sample was made of PBMCs or T cells enriched from blood (not recorded which). These receptors were obtained from a man in his thirties or forties with acute COVID-19. The CDR3 runs from the conserved cysteine through the conserved F or W. Fields, in order: D gene, J gene, clone size, V gene, CDR3 protein, CDR3 DNA. The D gene is left open where the match is weak. Expanded clones get a size class; other rows say once, few or many, or leave the size out.

.,TRBJ1-2,.,TRBV18,CASSPPLGEVHGYTF,TGTGCCAGCTCACCACCGTTGGGGGAGGTACATGGCTACACCTTC
.,TRBJ2-7,.,TRBV27,CASSLMGGATEQYF,TGTGCCAGCAGTTTAATGGGGGGAGCAACCGAGCAGTACTTC
TRBD1,TRBJ2-3,.,TRBV5-1,CASSLDVRTGAGDTQYF,TGCGCCAGCAGCTTGGATGTCCGGACAGGGGCGGGAGATACGCAGTATTTT
.,TRBJ1-1,.,TRBV7-2,CASSLRVPSMNTEAFF,TGTGCCAGCAGCTTACGCGTTCCGTCCATGAACACTGAAGCTTTCTTT
.,TRBJ1-1,.,TRBV7-9,CASSSLEGVKTEAFF,TGTGCCAGCAGCTCGTTGGAAGGGGTTAAAACTGAAGCTTTCTTT
TRBD1,TRBJ2-7,once,TRBV30,CAWSAGTGSREQYF,TGTGCCTGGAGTGCCGGGACAGGGAGCCGCGAGCAGTACTTC
.,TRBJ2-1,.,TRBV12-3/TRBV12-4,CASSRSYNEQFF,TGTGCCAGCAGCCGCTCCTACAATGAGCAGTTCTTC
TRBD1,TRBJ1-2,.,TRBV5-6,CASSHRDRVRNGYTF,TGTGCCAGCAGCCACCGGGACAGGGTCCGAAATGGCTACACCTTC
.,TRBJ1-2,few,TRBV2,CASSVRVGYGYTF,TGTGCCAGCAGTGTGAGGGTTGGCTATGGCTACACCTTC
TRBD1,TRBJ1-2,few,TRBV2,CASSDPGTVHGYTF,TGTGCCAGCAGTGACCCCGGGACAGTCCATGGCTACACCTTC
.,TRBJ1-5,.,TRBV3-1/TRBV3-2,CASSLSGNQPQHF,TGTGCCAGCAGCCTTTCGGGCAATCAGCCCCAGCATTTT
.,TRBJ2-2,few,TRBV3-1/TRBV3-2,CASTEGGGELFF,TGTGCCAGCACGGAGGGAGGCGGGGAGCTGTTTTTT
TRBD1,TRBJ1-2,.,TRBV6-5,CASISRARGKGYTF,TGTGCCAGCATTAGTAGGGCCAGGGGGAAGGGCTACACCTTC
TRBD1,TRBJ2-7,once,TRBV7-2,CASSSFRDRAYEQYF,TGTGCCAGCAGCTCCTTTCGGGACAGGGCATACGAGCAGTACTTC
.,TRBJ1-6,few,TRBV9,CASSGRGSGSPLHF,TGTGCCAGCAGCGGGAGGGGAAGCGGATCACCCCTCCACTTT
.,TRBJ2-7,.,TRBV7-2,CASSFTRVSLTYEQYF,TGTGCCAGCAGCTTTACCCGGGTCTCTCTCACCTACGAGCAGTACTTC
.,TRBJ2-3,.,TRBV30,CAWNRADTQYF,TGTGCCTGGAACAGGGCGGATACGCAGTATTTT
TRBD1,TRBJ2-7,.,TRBV27,CASSATGTGGQEQYF,TGTGCCAGCAGTGCTACCGGGACAGGGGGCCAAGAGCAGTACTTC
TRBD1,TRBJ2-3,.,TRBV5-1,CASSLGQGADTQYF,TGCGCCAGCAGCCTCGGACAGGGCGCAGATACGCAGTATTTT
.,TRBJ2-4,.,TRBV6-2/TRBV6-3,CASSSQDLLAKNIQYF,TGTGCCAGCAGTTCCCAGGATCTTTTAGCCAAAAACATTCAGTACTTC
.,TRBJ2-3,.,TRBV10-1,CASSESHSSTDTQYF,TGCGCCAGCAGTGAGTCCCACAGTAGCACAGATACGCAGTATTTT
.,TRBJ2-5,.,TRBV4-1,CASSQDSRQAGTQYF,TGCGCCAGCAGCCAAGATTCACGCCAGGCAGGGACCCAGTACTTC
TRBD1,TRBJ1-3,.,TRBV7-9,CASSGTGGSGNTIYF,TGTGCCAGCAGCGGGACAGGGGGCAGTGGAAACACCATATATTTT
.,TRBJ2-3,.,TRBV2,CASSVLASTDTQYF,TGTGCCAGCAGTGTCCTAGCTAGCACAGATACGCAGTATTTT
TRBD1,TRBJ1-2,.,TRBV3-1/TRBV3-2,CASSSIEDRAFGYTF,TGTGCCAGCAGCTCTATAGAGGACAGGGCGTTCGGCTACACCTTC
TRBD1,TRBJ1-2,.,TRBV29-1,CSVGAPTGGGYGYTF,TGCAGCGTGGGGGCCCCGACAGGGGGAGGCTATGGCTACACCTTC
.,TRBJ2-4,few,TRBV27,CALVGGPKNIQYF,TGTGCCTTGGTAGGGGGTCCCAAAAACATTCAGTACTTC
.,TRBJ1-2,.,TRBV6-5,CASSYSEGLYGYTF,TGTGCCAGCAGTTACTCAGAGGGACTCTATGGCTACACCTTC
.,TRBJ1-2,once,TRBV19,CASGPLFRYGYTF,TGTGCCAGTGGGCCATTATTTCGATATGGCTACACCTTC
TRBD1,TRBJ2-7,.,TRBV9,CASSVGTGPGFEQYF,TGTGCCAGCAGCGTAGGGACAGGCCCGGGGTTCGAGCAGTACTTC
.,TRBJ2-5,.,TRBV18,CASSPSRETQYF,TGTGCCAGCTCACCGAGCCGGGAGACCCAGTACTTC